This T cell receptor (beta chain) was captured by sequencing in a study of T cell repertoires in cytomegalovirus infection. Each CDR3 protein gets one entry after TCRdb re-called the reads with MiXCR. The table shows approximately 190,000 distinct CDR3 sequences, with over 25% occurring only once. Points from the study as a whole: Ex vivo responses were dominated by HLA-C-restricted CMV-specific TCR beta clonotypes. Of the TCR beta families, the public ones yielded a cumulative frequency that identified carriers of CMV plus the relevant HLA.

With regard to this clonotype: Its antigen is not identified.

CDR3 length equals 14 residues. Germline CDR1 reads SGHVS; CDR2 reads FNYEAQ. V lost 5 bases and J 3 bases, leaving 12 bases between the germline ends. The TCR comes from a human donor in good health (CMV status not recorded). Some clones in this sample may be carry-over from other donors' samples. The chain links TRBV7-6 to TRBJ2-3, with a weak D call TRBD2 (7 bases). Material for sequencing was PBMCs. The CDR3 loop reads CASSIGGGTDTQYF. The CDR3 bases are TGTGCCAGCAGCATAGGGGGGGGGACAGATACGCAGTATTTT.